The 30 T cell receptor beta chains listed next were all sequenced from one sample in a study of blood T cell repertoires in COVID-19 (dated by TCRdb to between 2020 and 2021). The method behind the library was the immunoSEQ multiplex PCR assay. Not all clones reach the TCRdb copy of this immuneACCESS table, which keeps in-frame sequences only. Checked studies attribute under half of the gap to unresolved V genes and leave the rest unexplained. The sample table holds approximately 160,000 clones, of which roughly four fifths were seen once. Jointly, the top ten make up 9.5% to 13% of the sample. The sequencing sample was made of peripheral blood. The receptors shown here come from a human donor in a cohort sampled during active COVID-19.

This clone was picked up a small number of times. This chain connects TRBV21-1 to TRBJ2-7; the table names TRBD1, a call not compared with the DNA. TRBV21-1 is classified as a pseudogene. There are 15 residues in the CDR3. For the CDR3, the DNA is TGTGCCAGCAGCAAAGAAGGGACACTTTCCTACGAGCAGTACTTC. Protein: CASSKEGTLSYEQYF.

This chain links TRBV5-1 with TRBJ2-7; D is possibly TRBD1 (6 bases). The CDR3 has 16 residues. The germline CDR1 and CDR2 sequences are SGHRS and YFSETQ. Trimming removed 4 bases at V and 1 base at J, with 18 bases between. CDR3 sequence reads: CASSRAGGGSSYEQYF. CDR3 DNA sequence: TGCGCCAGCAGCCGCGCTGGGGGCGGTTCGTCCTACGAGCAGTACTTC.

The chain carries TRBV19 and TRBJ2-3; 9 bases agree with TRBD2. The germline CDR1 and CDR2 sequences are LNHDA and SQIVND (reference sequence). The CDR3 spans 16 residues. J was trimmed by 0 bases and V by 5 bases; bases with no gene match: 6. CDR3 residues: CASSFRLAVSTDTQYF. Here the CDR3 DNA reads TGTGCCAGTAGTTTCCGACTAGCGGTAAGCACAGATACGCAGTATTTT.

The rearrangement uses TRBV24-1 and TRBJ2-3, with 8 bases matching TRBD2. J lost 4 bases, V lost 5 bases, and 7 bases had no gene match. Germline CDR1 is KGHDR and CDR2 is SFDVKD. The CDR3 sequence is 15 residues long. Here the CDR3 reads CATSGSGRKADTQYF. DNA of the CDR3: TGTGCCACCAGTGGCAGCGGGAGAAAAGCAGATACGCAGTATTTT.

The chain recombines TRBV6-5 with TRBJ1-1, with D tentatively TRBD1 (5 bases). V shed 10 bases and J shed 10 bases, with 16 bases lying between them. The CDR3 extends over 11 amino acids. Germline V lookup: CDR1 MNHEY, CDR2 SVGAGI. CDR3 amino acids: CATQTRGVAFF. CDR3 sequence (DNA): TGTGCCACTCAAACGCGGGGGGTAGCTTTCTTT.

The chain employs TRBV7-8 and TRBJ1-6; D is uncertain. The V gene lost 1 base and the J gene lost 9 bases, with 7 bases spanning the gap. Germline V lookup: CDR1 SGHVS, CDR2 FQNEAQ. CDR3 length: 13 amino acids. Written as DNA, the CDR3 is TGTGCCAGCAGCTTAGTAGCTATTTCACCCCTCCACTTT. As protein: CASSLVAISPLHF.

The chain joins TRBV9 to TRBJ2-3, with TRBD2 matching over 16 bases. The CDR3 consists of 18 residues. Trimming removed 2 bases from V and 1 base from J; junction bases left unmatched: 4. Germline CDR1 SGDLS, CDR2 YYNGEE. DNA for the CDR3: TGTGCCAGCAGCGTGGGACTAGCGGGGGGGCCGGGCACAGATACGCAGTATTTT. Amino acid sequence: CASSVGLAGGPGTDTQYF.

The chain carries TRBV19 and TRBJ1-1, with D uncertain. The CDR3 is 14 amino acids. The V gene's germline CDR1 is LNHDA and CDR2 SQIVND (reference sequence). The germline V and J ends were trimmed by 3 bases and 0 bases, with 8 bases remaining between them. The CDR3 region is CASSMVGLNTEAFF. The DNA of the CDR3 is TGTGCCAGTAGTATGGTGGGCCTGAACACTGAAGCTTTCTTT.

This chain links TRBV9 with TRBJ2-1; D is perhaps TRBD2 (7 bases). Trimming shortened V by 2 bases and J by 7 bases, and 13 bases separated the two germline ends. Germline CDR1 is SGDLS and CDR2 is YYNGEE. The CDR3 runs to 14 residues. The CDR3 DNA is TGTGCCAGCAGCGTGGGGGGGCGCGGGAATGAGCAGTTCTTC. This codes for CASSVGGRGNEQFF.

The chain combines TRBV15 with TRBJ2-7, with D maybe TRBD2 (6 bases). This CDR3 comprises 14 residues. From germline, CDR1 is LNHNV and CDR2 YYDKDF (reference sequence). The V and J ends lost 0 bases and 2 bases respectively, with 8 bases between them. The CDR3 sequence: CATSREGGTYEQYF. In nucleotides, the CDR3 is TGTGCCACCAGCAGAGAGGGGGGAACCTACGAGCAGTACTTC.

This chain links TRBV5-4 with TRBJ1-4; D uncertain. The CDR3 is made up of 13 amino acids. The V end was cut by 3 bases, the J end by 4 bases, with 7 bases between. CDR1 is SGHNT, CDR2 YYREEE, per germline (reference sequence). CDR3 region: CASSWEDNEKLFF. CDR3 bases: TGTGCCAGCAGCTGGGAGGATAATGAAAAACTGTTTTTT.

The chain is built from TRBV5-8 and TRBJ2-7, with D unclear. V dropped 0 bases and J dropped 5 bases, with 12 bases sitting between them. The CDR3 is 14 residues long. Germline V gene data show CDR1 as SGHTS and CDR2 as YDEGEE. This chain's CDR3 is CASSLGQPPNEQYF. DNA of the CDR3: TGTGCCAGCAGCTTGGGACAACCCCCTAACGAGCAGTACTTC. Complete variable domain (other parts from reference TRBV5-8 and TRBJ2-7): EAGVTQSPTHLIKTRGQQATLRCSPISGHTSVYWYQQALGLGLQFLLWYDEGEERNRGNFPPRFSGRQFPNYSSELNVNALELEDSALYLCASSLGQPPNEQYFGPGTRLTVT.

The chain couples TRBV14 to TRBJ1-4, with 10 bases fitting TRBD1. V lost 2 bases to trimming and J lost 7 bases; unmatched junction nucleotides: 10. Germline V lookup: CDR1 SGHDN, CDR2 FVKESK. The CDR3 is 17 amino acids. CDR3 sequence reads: CASSQIWDRGRGEKLFF. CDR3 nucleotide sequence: TGTGCCAGCAGCCAAATTTGGGACAGGGGCCGTGGTGAAAAACTGTTTTTT.

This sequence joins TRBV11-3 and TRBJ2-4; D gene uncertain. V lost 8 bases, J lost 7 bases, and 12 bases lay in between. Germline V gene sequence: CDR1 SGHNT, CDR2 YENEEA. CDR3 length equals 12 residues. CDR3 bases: TGTGCCAGCTCCCCGACTGGGAACATTCAGTACTTC. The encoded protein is CASSPTGNIQYF.

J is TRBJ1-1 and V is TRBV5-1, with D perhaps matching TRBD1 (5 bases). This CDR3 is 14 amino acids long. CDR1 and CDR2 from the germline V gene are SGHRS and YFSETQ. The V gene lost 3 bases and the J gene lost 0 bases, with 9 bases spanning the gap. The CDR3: CASSSDSMNTEAFF. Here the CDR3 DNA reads TGCGCCAGCAGCTCAGACAGCATGAACACTGAAGCTTTCTTT.

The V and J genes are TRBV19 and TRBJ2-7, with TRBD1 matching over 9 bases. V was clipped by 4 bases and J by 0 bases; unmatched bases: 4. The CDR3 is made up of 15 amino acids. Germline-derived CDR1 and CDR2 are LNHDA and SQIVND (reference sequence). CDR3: CASSTWTGASYEQYF. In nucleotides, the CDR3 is TGTGCCAGTAGTACTTGGACAGGGGCCTCCTACGAGCAGTACTTC.

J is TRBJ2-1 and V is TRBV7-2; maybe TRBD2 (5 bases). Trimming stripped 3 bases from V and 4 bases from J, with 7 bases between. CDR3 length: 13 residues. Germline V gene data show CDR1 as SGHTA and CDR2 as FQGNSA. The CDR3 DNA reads TGTGCCAGCAGCTTGGGAGAATACAATGAGCAGTTCTTC. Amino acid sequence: CASSLGEYNEQFF.

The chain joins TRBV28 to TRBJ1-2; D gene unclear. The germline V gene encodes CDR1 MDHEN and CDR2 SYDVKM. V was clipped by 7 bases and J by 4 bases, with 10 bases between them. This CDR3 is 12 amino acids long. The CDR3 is CASTLWSYGYTF. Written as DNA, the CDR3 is TGTGCCAGCACCCTGTGGAGCTATGGCTACACCTTC.

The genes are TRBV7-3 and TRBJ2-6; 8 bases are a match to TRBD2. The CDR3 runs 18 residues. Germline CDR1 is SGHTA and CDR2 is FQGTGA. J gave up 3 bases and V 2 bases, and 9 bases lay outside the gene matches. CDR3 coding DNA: TGTGCCAGCAGCTTATTCCGAGCGGGAGTGGGTGGGGCCAACGTCCTGACTTTC. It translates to CASSLFRAGVGGANVLTF.

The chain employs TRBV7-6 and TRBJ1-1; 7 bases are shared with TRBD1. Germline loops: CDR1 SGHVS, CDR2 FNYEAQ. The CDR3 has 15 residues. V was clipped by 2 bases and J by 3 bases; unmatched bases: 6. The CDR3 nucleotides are TGTGCCAGCAGCTTACGGCAGGGGGTTGACACTGAAGCTTTCTTT. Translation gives CASSLRQGVDTEAFF.

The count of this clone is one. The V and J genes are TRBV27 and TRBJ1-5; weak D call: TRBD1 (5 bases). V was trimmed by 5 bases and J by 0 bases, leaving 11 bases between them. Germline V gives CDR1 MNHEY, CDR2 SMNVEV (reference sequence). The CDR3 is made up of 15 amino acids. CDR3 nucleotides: TGTGCCAGCAGTGGCAGACAGAATAGCAATCAGCCCCAGCATTTT. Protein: CASSGRQNSNQPQHF.

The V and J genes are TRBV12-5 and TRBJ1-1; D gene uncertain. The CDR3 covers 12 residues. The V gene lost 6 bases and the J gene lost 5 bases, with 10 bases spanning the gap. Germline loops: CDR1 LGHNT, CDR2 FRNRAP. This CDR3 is CASGKVGTEAFF. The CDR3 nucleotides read TGTGCTAGTGGCAAAGTCGGGACTGAAGCTTTCTTT.

This CDR3 is CASRGQGFAYEQYF. CDR3 coding DNA: TGTGCCAGCAGGGGACAGGGGTTTGCCTACGAGCAGTACTTC. The V and J genes are TRBV5-6 and TRBJ2-7, with 10 positions matching TRBD1. J gave up 2 bases and V 5 bases, and 4 bases lay outside the gene matches. The CDR3 length is 14 residues. CDR1 and CDR2 (germline): SGHDT, YYEEEE.

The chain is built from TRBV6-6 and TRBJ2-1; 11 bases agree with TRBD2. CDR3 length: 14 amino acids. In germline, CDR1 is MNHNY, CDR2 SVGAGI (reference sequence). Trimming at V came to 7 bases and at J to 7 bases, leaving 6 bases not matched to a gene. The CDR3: CASNLAGGQNEQFF. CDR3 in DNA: TGTGCCAGCAATCTAGCGGGAGGCCAAAATGAGCAGTTCTTC.

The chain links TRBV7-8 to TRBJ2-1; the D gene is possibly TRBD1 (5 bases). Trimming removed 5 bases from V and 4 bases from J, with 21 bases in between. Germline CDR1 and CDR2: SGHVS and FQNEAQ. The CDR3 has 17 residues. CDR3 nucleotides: TGTGCCAGCAGCCCCTCGACAGTCTTTCTCCCTTACAATGAGCAGTTCTTC. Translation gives CASSPSTVFLPYNEQFF.

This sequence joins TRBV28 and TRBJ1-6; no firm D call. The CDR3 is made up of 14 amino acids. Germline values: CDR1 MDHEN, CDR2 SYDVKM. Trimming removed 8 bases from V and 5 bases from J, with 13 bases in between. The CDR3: CASYDGGNNSPLHF. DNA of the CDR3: TGTGCCAGCTACGACGGAGGGAATAATTCACCCCTCCACTTT.

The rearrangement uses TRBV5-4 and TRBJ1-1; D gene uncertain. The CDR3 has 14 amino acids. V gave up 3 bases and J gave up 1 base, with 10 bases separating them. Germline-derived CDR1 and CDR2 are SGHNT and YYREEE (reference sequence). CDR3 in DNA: TGTGCCAGCAGCTCCCGTAGTGGGAACACTGAAGCTTTCTTT. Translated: CASSSRSGNTEAFF.

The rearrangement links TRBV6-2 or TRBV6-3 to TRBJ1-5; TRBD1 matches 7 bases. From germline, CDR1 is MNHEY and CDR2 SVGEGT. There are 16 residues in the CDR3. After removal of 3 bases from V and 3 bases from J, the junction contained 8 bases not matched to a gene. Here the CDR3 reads CASSYSTRGYNQPQHF. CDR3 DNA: TGTGCCAGCAGTTATAGTACCAGGGGGTACAATCAGCCCCAGCATTTT.

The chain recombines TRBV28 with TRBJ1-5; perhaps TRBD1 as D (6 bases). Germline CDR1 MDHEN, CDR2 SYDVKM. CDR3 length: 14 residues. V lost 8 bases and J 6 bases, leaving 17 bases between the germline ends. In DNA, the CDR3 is TGTGCCAGCGGAAATGACAGGTGGAGTCAGCCCCAGCATTTT. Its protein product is CASGNDRWSQPQHF.

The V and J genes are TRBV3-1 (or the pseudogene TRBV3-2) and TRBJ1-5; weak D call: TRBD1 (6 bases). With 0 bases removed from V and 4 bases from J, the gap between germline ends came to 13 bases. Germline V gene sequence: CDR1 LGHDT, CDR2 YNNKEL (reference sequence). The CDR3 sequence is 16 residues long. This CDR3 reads CASSQDPGEGNQPQHF. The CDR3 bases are TGTGCCAGCAGCCAAGATCCAGGGGAGGGGAATCAGCCCCAGCATTTT.